This TCR beta chain was retrieved from a study of blood T cell repertoires in COVID-19. Study context: The origin of the acute and convalescent COVID-19 samples was the United States, Italy and Spain. Sample material is recorded as cDNA or gDNA derived from T cells, B-cell-depleted T cells, or PBMCs.

With 3 bases clipped from V and 3 bases from J, the junction kept 3 bases outside the gene matches. CDR1 is SGDLS, CDR2 YYNGEE, per germline. The CDR3 runs to 14 residues. Source study methods: Reference gene primer amplification gave nucleated cell count estimates. Assay: immunoSEQ multiplex PCR; the TCRdb copy retains only in-frame clones and omits some. V, J and clone size derive from that table, while D and trimming were established from the DNA sequence. The repertoire includes just over 250,000 clones, roughly nine tenths of them detected once, and roughly 3.9% sits in the top ten. The receptor comes from a man between 60 and 75 years old who had recovered from COVID-19. The gene calls are TRBV9 and TRBJ2-7; 10 nucleotides line up with TRBD1. Material: peripheral blood. The CDR3 is CASSAGTGVYEQYF. As DNA, the CDR3 is TGTGCCAGCAGCGCCGGGACAGGGGTCTACGAGCAGTACTTC.